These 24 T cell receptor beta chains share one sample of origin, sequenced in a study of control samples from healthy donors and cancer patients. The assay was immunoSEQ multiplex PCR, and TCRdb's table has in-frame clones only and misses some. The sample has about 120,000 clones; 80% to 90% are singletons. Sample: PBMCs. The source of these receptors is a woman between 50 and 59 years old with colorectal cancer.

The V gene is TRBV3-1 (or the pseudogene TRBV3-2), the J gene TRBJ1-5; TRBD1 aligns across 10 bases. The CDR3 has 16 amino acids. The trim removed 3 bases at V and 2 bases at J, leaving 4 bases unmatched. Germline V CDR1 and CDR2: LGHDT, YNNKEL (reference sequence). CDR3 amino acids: CASSQTGTGGNQPQHF. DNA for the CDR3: TGTGCCAGCAGCCAGACAGGGACAGGGGGCAATCAGCCCCAGCATTTT.

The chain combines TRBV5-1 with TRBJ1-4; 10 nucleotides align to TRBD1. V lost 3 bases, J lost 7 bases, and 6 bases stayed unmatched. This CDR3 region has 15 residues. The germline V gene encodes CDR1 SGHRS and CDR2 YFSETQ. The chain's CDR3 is CASSWAGTGVEKLFF. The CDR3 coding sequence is TGCGCCAGCAGCTGGGCCGGGACAGGGGTTGAAAAACTGTTTTTT.

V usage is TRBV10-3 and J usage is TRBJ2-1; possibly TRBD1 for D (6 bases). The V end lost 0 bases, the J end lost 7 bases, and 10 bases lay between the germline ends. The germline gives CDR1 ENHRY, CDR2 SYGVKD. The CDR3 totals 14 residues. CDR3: CAISESTGVNEQFF. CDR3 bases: TGTGCCATCAGTGAGTCGACAGGCGTAAATGAGCAGTTCTTC.

This chain's CDR3 is CASSERDRDFPQYF. In DNA form, the CDR3 reads TGTGCCAGCAGTGAACGGGACAGGGACTTCCCCCAGTATTTT. V and J are TRBV2 and TRBJ2-3, with 9 nucleotides matching TRBD1. With 2 bases clipped from V and 12 bases from J, the junction kept 9 bases outside the gene matches. The germline V gene has CDR1 SNHLY and CDR2 FYNNEI. This CDR3 comprises 14 residues. The full variable domain, rest sourced from reference TRBV2 and TRBJ2-3, is EPEVTQTPSHQVTQMGQEVILRCVPISNHLYFYWYRQILGQKVEFLVSFYNNEISEKSEIFDDQFSVERPDGSNFTLKIRSTKLEDSAMYFCASSERDRDFPQYFGPGTRLTVL.

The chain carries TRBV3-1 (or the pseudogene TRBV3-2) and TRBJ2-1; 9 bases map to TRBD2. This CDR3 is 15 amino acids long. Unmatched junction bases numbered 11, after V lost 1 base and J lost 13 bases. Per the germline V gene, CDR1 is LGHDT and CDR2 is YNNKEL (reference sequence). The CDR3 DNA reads TGTGCCAGCAGCCAAGGTGGTCTAGCGGGAAATCTTCAGTTCTTC. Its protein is CASSQGGLAGNLQFF.

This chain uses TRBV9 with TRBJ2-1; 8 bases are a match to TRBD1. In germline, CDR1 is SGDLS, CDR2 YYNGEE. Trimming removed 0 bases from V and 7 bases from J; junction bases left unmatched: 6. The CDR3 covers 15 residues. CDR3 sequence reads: CASSVGPGTGNEQFF. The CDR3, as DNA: TGTGCCAGCAGCGTAGGCCCAGGGACAGGTAATGAGCAGTTCTTC.

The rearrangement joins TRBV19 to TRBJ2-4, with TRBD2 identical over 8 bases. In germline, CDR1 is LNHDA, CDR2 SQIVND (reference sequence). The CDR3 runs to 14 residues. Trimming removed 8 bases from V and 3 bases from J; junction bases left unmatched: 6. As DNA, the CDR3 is TGTGCCAGTGGGTCCGGGGGGGACAAAAACATTCAGTACTTC. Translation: CASGSGGDKNIQYF. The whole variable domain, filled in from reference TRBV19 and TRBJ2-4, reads DGGITQSPKYLFRKEGQNVTLSCEQNLNHDAMYWYRQDPGQGLRLIYYSQIVNDFQKGDIAEGYSVSREKKESFPLTVTSAQKNPTAFYLCASGSGGDKNIQYFGAGTRLSVL.

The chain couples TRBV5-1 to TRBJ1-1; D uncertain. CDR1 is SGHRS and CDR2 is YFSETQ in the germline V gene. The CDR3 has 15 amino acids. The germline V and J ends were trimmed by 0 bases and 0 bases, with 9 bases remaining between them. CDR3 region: CASSLEWTVNTEAFF. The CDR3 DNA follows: TGCGCCAGCAGCTTGGAGTGGACTGTGAACACTGAAGCTTTCTTT.

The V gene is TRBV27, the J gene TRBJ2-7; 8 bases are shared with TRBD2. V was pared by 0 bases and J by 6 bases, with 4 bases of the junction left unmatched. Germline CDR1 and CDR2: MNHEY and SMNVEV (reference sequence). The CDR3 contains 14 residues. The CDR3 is CASSLSAGGSEQYF. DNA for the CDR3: TGTGCCAGCAGTTTATCGGCGGGGGGAAGCGAGCAGTACTTC.

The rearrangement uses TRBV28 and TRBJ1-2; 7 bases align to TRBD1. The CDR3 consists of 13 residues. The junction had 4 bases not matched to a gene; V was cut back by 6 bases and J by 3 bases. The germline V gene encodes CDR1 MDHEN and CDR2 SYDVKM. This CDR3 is CASSIGGHYGYTF. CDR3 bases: TGTGCCAGCAGCATAGGGGGCCACTATGGCTACACCTTC.

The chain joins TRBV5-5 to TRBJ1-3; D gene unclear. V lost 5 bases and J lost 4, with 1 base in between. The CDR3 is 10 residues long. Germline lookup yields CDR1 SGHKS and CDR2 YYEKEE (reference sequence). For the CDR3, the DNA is TGTGCCAGCAGGGGAAACACCATATATTTT. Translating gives CASRGNTIYF. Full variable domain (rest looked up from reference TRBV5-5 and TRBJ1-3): DAGVTQSPTHLIKTRGQQVTLRCSPISGHKSVSWYQQVLGQGPQFIFQYYEKEERGRGNFPDRFSARQFPNYSSELNVNALLLGDSALYLCASRGNTIYFGEGSWLTVV.

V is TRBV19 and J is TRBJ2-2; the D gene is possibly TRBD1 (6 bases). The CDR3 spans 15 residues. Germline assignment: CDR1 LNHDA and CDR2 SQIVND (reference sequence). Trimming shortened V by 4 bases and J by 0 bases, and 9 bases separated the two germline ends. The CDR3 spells CASSRGGANTGELFF. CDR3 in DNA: TGTGCCAGTAGTAGAGGGGGAGCGAACACCGGGGAGCTGTTTTTT. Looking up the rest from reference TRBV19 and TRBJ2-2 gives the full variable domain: DGGITQSPKYLFRKEGQNVTLSCEQNLNHDAMYWYRQDPGQGLRLIYYSQIVNDFQKGDIAEGYSVSREKKESFPLTVTSAQKNPTAFYLCASSRGGANTGELFFGEGSRLTVL.

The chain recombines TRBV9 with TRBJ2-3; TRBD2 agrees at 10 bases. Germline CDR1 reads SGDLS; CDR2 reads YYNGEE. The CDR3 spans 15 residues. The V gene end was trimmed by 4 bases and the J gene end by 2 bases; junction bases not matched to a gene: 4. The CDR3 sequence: CASSSLAGTTDTQYF. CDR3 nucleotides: TGTGCCAGCAGCTCACTAGCGGGGACCACAGATACGCAGTATTTT.

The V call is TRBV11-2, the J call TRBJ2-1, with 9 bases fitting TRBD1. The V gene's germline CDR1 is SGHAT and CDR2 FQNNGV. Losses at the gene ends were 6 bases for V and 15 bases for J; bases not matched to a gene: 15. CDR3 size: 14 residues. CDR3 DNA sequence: TGTGCCAGCAGGCCCACCGGGACAGGGCTTCATCTGTTCTTC. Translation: CASRPTGTGLHLFF.

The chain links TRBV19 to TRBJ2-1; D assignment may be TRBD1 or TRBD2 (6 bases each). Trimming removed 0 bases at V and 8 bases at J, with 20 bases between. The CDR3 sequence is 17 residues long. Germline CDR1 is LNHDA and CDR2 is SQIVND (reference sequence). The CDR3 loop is CASSIDVEGGPVYEQFF. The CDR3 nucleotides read TGTGCCAGTAGTATAGATGTGGAGGGGGGACCGGTCTATGAGCAGTTCTTC.

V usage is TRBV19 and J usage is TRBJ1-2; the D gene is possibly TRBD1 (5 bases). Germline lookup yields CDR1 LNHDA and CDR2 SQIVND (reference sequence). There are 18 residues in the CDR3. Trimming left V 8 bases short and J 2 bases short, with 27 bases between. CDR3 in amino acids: CASASEGGVPNSNYGYTF. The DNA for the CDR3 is TGTGCCAGTGCCTCTGAGGGAGGGGTTCCAAACTCCAACTATGGCTACACCTTC.

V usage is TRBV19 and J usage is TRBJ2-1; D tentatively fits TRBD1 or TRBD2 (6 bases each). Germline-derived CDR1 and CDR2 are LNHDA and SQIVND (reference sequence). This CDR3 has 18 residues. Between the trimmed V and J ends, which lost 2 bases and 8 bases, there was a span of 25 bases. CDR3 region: CASSIRGALEGSGYEQFF. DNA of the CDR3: TGTGCCAGTAGTATAAGGGGGGCCTTGGAGGGATCGGGGTATGAGCAGTTCTTC.

CDR3 loop: CASSPGFQNSGANVLTF. DNA for the CDR3: TGTGCCAGCAGCCCCGGGTTTCAAAACTCTGGGGCCAACGTCCTGACTTTC. The V and J genes are TRBV7-8 and TRBJ2-6; D uncertain. V lost 5 bases to trimming and J lost 0 bases, with 14 bases between them. Germline assignment: CDR1 SGHVS and CDR2 FQNEAQ. This CDR3 has 17 residues.

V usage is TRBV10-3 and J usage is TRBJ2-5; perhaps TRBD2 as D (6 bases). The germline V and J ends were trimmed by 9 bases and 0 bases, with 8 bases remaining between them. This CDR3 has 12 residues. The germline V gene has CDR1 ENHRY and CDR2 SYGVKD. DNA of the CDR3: TGTGCCATTTCTAGCGACCAAGAGACCCAGTACTTC. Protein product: CAISSDQETQYF.

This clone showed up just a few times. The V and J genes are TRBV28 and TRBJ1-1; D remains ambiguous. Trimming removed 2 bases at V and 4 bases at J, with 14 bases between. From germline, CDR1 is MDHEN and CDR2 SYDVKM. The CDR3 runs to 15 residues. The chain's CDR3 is CASSLAGTRGTEAFF. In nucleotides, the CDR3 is TGTGCCAGCAGTTTAGCGGGCACCCGAGGCACTGAAGCTTTCTTT.

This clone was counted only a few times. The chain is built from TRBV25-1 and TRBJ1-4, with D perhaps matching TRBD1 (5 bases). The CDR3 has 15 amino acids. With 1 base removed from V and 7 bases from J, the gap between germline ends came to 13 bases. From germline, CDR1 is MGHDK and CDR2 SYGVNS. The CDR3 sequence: CASSELGGTAEKLFF. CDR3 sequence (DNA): TGTGCCAGCAGTGAATTGGGGGGAACAGCTGAAAAACTGTTTTTT. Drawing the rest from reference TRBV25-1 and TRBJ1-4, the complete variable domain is EADIYQTPRYLVIGTGKKITLECSQTMGHDKMYWYQQDPGMELHLIHYSYGVNSTEKGDLSSESTVSRIRTEHFPLTLESARPSHTSQYLCASSELGGTAEKLFFGSGTQLSVL.

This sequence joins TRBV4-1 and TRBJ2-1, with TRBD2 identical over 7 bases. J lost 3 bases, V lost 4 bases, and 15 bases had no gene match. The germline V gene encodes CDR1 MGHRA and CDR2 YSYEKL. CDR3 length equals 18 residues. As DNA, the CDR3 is TGCGCCAGCAGCCCCGGAGCGGCTAGCGGAGGTGGCTACAATGAGCAGTTCTTC. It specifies CASSPGAASGGGYNEQFF.

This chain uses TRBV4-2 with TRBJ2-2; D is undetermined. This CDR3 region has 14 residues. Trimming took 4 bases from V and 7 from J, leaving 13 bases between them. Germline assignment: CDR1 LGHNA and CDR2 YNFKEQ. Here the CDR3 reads CASSRRLAGGELFF. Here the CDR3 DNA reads TGTGCCAGCAGCCGGCGGTTGGCCGGCGGGGAGCTGTTTTTT.

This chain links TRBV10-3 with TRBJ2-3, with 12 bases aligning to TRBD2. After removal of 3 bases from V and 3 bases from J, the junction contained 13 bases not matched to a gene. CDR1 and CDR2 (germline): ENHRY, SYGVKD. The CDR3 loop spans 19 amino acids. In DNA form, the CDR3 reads TGTGCCATCAGTGAAAGACTAGCGGGAGATCGAAAGGGGACAGATACGCAGTATTTT. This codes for CAISERLAGDRKGTDTQYF.